This T cell receptor (beta chain) was recovered during a study of sequential checkpoint blockade in melanoma. Overall study context: After nivolumab or ipilimumab alone, some 22 patients had week-13 rebiopsies. General study results and limits: Mutational load did not correlate with tumor T-cell fraction or clonality.

Some clones are missing from TCRdb's copy, which holds only in-frame ones; the method was immunoSEQ multiplex PCR. The table records some 40,000 clones, roughly 32% of them present only once. Treatment of the sample: randomized to nivolumab then ipilimumab (arm A) or the reverse (arm B). Patients had received no earlier DNA-damaging chemotherapy. This clone showed up just a few times. Its antigen is currently unknown. After removal of 2 bases from V and 6 bases from J, the junction contained 10 bases not matched to a gene. Germline CDR1 and CDR2: SSHAT and FNYEAQ (reference sequence). The CDR3 is 15 amino acids.

The sample here was tumor tissue (inferred from file names), taken from a patient given nivolumab and ipilimumab in sequence. The TCR comes from a human donor with melanoma. The chain employs TRBV7-7 and TRBJ2-7, with 7 bases lining up with TRBD1. The CDR3 nucleotides read TGTGCCAGCAGCTTAAGGTACAGGGGTATGGGCGAGCAGTACTTC. Encoded protein: CASSLRYRGMGEQYF.